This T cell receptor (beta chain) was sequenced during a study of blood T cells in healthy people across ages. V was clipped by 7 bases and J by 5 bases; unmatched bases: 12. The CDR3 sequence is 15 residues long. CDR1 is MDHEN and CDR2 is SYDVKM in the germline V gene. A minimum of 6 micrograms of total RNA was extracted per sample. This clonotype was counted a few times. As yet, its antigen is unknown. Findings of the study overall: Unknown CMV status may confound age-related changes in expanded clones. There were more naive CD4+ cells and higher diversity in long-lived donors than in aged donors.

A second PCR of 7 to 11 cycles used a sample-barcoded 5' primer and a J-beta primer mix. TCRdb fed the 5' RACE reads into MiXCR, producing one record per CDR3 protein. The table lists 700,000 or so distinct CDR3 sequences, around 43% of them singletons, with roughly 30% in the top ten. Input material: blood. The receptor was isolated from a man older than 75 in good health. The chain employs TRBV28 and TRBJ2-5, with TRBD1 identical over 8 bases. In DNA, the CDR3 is TGTGCCAGCATGAGCCAGCAGGGGGCAGGGGAGACCCAGTACTTC. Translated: CASMSQQGAGETQYF.